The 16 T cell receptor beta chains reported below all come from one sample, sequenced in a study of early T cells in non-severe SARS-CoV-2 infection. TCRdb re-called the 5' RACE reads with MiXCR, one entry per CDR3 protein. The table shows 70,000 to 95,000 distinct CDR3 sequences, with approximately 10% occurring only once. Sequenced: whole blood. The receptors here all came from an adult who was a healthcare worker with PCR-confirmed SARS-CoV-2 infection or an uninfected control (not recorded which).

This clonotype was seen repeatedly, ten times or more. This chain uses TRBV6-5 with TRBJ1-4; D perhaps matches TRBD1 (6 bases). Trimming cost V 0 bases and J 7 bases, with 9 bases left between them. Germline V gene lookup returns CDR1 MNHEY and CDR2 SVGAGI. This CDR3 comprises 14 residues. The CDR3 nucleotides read TGTGCCAGCAGTTACTCGGGGGGCCGTGAAAAACTGTTTTTT. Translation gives CASSYSGGREKLFF.

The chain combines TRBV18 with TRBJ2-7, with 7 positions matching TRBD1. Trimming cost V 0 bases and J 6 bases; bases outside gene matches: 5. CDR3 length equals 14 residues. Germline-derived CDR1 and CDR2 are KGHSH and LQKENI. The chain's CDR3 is CASSPPTGWGEQYF. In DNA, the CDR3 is TGTGCCAGCTCACCACCGACAGGGTGGGGCGAGCAGTACTTC.

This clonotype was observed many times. This CDR3 reads CASSPPNQGASTGELFF. The CDR3 nucleotides are TGTGCCAGCTCACCACCGAATCAGGGGGCGAGCACCGGGGAGCTGTTTTTT. The chain is built from TRBV18 and TRBJ2-2, with 8 bases lining up with TRBD1. Unmatched junction bases numbered 7, after V lost 0 bases and J lost 4 bases. The germline CDR1 and CDR2 sequences are KGHSH and LQKENI. This CDR3 comprises 17 residues.

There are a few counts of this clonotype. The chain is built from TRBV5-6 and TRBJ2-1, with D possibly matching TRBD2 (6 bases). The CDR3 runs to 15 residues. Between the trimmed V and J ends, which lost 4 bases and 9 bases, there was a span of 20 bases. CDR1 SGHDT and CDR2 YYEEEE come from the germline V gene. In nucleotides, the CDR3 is TGTGCCAGCAGCGGGACTCTGGCAGGGTGGGGTGAGCAGTTCTTC. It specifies CASSGTLAGWGEQFF.

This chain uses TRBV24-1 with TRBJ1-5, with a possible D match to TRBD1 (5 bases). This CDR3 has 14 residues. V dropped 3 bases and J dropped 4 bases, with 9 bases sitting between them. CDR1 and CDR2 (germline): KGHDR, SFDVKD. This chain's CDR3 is CATSDNDRNQPQHF. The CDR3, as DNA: TGTGCCACCAGTGATAACGACAGAAATCAGCCCCAGCATTTT.

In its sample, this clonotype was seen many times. This chain's CDR3 is CASSELAGGTDTQYF. The CDR3, as DNA: TGTGCCAGCAGTGAACTAGCGGGGGGCACAGATACGCAGTATTTT. The chain couples TRBV2 to TRBJ2-3, with 10 bases matching TRBD2. CDR3 length: 15 residues. Trimming at V came to 2 bases and at J to 1 base, leaving 0 bases not matched to a gene. Germline V gene data show CDR1 as SNHLY and CDR2 as FYNNEI.

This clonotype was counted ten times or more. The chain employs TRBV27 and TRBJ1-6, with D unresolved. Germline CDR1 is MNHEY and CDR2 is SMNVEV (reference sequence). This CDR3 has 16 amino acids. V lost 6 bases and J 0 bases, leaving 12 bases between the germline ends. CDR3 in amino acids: CASRPQPSSYNSPLHF. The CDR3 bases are TGTGCCAGCAGACCCCAGCCTAGCTCCTATAATTCACCCCTCCACTTT.

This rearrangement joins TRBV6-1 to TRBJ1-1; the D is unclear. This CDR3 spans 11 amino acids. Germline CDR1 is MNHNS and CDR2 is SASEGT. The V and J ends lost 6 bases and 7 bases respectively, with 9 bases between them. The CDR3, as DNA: TGTGCCAGCAGGAGGGCAGATGAAGCTTTCTTT. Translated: CASRRADEAFF.

The CDR3 reads CASRIQGGTDTQYF. DNA of the CDR3: TGTGCCAGCAGAATTCAGGGGGGCACAGATACGCAGTATTTT. The V and J genes are TRBV6-4 and TRBJ2-3; TRBD1 aligns across 7 bases. This CDR3 is built from 14 residues. Germline V gene data show CDR1 as MRHNA and CDR2 as SNTAGT. The junction had 4 bases not matched to a gene; V was cut back by 6 bases and J by 1 base.

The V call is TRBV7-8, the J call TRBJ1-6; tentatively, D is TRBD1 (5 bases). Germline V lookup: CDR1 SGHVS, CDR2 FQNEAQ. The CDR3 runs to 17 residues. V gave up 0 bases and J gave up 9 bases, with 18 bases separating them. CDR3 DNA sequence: TGTGCCAGCAGCTTAGCGGATCCAGGGAGAACAGGTTCACCCCTCCACTTT. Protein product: CASSLADPGRTGSPLHF.

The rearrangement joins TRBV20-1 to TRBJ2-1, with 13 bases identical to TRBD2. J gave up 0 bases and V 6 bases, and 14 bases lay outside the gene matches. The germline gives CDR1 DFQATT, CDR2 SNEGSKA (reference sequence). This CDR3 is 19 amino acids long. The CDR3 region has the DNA TGCAGTGCAAACGCCGGACTAGCGGGGGCCTCTAGCTCCTACAATGAGCAGTTCTTC. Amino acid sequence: CSANAGLAGASSSYNEQFF.

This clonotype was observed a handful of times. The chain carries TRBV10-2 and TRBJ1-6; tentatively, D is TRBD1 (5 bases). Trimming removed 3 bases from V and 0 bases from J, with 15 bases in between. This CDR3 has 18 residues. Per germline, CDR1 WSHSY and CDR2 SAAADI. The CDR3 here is CASSDSGGISSYNSPLHF. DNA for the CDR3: TGCGCCAGCAGTGATTCGGGGGGGATCAGCTCCTATAATTCACCCCTCCACTTT.

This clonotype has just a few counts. The CDR3 sequence: CASSFNTGSPGELFF. The CDR3 region has the DNA TGTGCCAGCAGCTTTAATACAGGGTCACCCGGGGAGCTGTTTTTT. The chain employs TRBV4-2 and TRBJ2-2; possible D gene TRBD1, 6 bases. CDR1 is LGHNA, CDR2 YNFKEQ, per germline. The CDR3 has 15 residues. Trimming left V 5 bases short and J 6 bases short, with 16 bases between.

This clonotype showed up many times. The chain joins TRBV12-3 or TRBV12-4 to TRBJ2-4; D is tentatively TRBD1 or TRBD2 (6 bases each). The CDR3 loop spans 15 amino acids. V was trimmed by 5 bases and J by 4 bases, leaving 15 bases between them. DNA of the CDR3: TGTGCCAGCAGTGGAGGGGGGACGGGGAAAAACATTCAGTACTTC. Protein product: CASSGGGTGKNIQYF.

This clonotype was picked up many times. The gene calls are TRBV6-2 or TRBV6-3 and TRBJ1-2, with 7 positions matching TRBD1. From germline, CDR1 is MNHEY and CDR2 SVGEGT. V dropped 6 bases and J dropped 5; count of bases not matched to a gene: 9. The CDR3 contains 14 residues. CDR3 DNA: TGTGCCAGCAGCGAGACGCGGACAGGTTATGGCTACACCTTC. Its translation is CASSETRTGYGYTF.

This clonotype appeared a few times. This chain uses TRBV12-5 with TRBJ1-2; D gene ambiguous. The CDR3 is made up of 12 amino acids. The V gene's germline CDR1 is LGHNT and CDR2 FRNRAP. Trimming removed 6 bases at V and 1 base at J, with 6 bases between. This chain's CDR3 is CASGAGNYGYTF. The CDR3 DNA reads TGTGCTAGTGGGGCGGGTAACTATGGCTACACCTTC.